A selection of T cell receptor beta chains follows, all from one sample in a study of shared clonotypes between healthy human individuals. The data were produced by immunoSEQ multiplex PCR, yet TCRdb's version contains in-frame clones alone and is incomplete. The table includes more than 400,000 clones, 60% to 80% detected once. The sequencing sample was made of PBMCs. Every receptor here comes from a woman in her forties in good health. Some clones in this sample may be carry-over from other donors' samples. CDR3s include the opening cysteine and the closing phenylalanine or tryptophan. D genes are given only for firm matches. Clone size appears in some rows only: once, few, many, or a class for an expanded clone.

v_gene,j_gene,abundance,d_gene,CDR3aa,CDR3nt
TRBV28,TRBJ1-2,.,.,CASSLSGHTNYGYTF,TGTGCCAGCAGTTTATCGGGACATACTAACTATGGCTACACCTTC
TRBV6-4,TRBJ1-6,.,.,CASSDGGPPLHF,TGTGCCAGCAGTGACGGGGGGCCACCCCTCCACTTT
TRBV28,TRBJ2-7,.,.,CASSWGGPADYEQYF,TGTGCCAGCAGCTGGGGGGGGCCAGCGGACTACGAGCAGTACTTC
TRBV10-3,TRBJ1-2,.,.,CAIRHSLSNYGYTF,TGTGCCATCAGACACAGCCTTTCTAACTATGGCTACACCTTC
TRBV30,TRBJ2-3,.,.,CAWSVGLGSADTQYF,TGTGCCTGGAGTGTAGGTCTCGGGAGCGCAGATACGCAGTATTTT
TRBV10-2,TRBJ1-1,.,.,CASSNQRVDSEAFF,TGCGCCAGCAGTAACCAAAGAGTCGATTCTGAAGCTTTCTTT
TRBV19,TRBJ1-5,.,.,CASSIGGPSQPQHF,TGTGCCAGTAGTATAGGGGGGCCGAGTCAGCCCCAGCATTTT
TRBV6-5,TRBJ1-2,.,.,CASSNTRRYTF,TGTGCCAGCAGTAATACCAGGCGCTACACCTTC
TRBV19,TRBJ2-7,.,TRBD2,CASSIAGTREYEQYF,TGTGCCAGTAGTATCGCCGGGACTAGAGAATACGAGCAGTACTTC
TRBV12-2,TRBJ2-7,.,.,CASRLTSGRRYEQYF,TGTGCAAGTCGCCTCACTAGCGGGAGAAGATACGAGCAGTACTTC
TRBV7-2,TRBJ1-2,.,.,CASSKNSYGYTF,TGTGCCAGCAGCAAGAACAGCTATGGCTACACCTTC
TRBV28,TRBJ1-4,few,.,CASSSATGRWEKLFF,TGTGCCAGCAGTTCCGCAACAGGGCGTTGGGAAAAACTGTTTTTT
TRBV5-1,TRBJ2-1,.,.,CASSRGLSHHEQFF,TGCGCCAGCAGCCGTGGACTATCCCACCATGAGCAGTTCTTC
TRBV4-1,TRBJ2-1,.,TRBD1,CASRFLTGTDNEQFF,TGCGCCAGCAGATTCCTGACAGGGACCGACAATGAGCAGTTCTTC
TRBV2,TRBJ2-7,.,TRBD2,CASSEAGTSDEQYF,TGTGCCAGCAGTGAAGCTGGGACTAGTGACGAGCAGTACTTC
TRBV7-8,TRBJ1-2,.,.,CASSLIGGDNPFGYTF,TGTGCCAGCAGCCTAATAGGGGGGGACAACCCGTTCGGCTACACCTTC
TRBV6-6,TRBJ1-1,once,.,CASSYPLRGGTEAFF,TGTGCCAGCAGTTACCCGTTGAGGGGGGGCACTGAAGCTTTCTTT
TRBV5-1,TRBJ1-2,.,.,CASSFRQANYGYTF,TGCGCCAGCAGTTTCAGACAGGCTAACTATGGCTACACCTTC
TRBV5-4,TRBJ2-7,.,.,CASSPRGTSEQYF,TGTGCCAGCAGCCCCCGTGGGACTTCCGAGCAGTACTTC
TRBV7-3,TRBJ2-2,.,.,CASSLAPGAVTGELFF,TGTGCCAGCAGCTTAGCTCCAGGGGCGGTCACCGGGGAGCTGTTTTTT
TRBV6-5,TRBJ1-1,.,TRBD1,CASSYTGQLNTEAFF,TGTGCCAGCAGTTACACGGGACAGCTGAACACTGAAGCTTTCTTT
TRBV7-2,TRBJ2-7,.,.,CASSLDRNEQYF,TGTGCCAGCAGCCTCGACAGGAACGAGCAGTACTTC